A single sample gave rise to the 21 T cell receptor beta chains below, sequenced in a study of T cell responses to AZD1222 COVID-19 vaccine (dated by TCRdb to the early 2020s). Reading the label with the study, this specimen's time point is: about 28 days (+/-7) after the second vaccine dose. Library method: the immunoSEQ multiplex PCR assay. TCRdb stores this immuneACCESS table with in-frame sequences only. Part of the clones is absent; in the studies checked, under half of the shortfall reflects unresolved V genes, and no reason is known for the rest. The sample contains about 15,000 clones, about nine tenths of them found a single time. The ten largest clones capture 2.9% of the sample. This material consisted of peripheral blood, taken 28 days after the second AZD1222 dose. Receptor source: an adult who received the AZD1222 COVID-19 vaccine.

The chain recombines TRBV29-1 with TRBJ1-5, with no clear D. CDR1 is SQVTM, CDR2 ANQGSEA, per germline. The CDR3 runs to 13 residues. V lost 4 bases, J lost 2 bases, and 9 bases lay in between. The CDR3 reads CSVGPAGNQPQHF. In DNA form, the CDR3 reads TGCAGCGTTGGCCCTGCTGGCAATCAGCCCCAGCATTTT. The full variable domain, rest sourced from reference TRBV29-1 and TRBJ1-5, is SAVISQKPSRDICQRGTSLTIQCQVDSQVTMMFWYRQQPGQSLTLIATANQGSEATYESGFVIDKFPISRPNLTFSTLTVSNMSPEDSSIYLCSVGPAGNQPQHFGDGTRLSIL.

The rearrangement links TRBV7-3 to TRBJ2-3; D remains ambiguous. This CDR3 is built from 14 residues. The germline CDR1 and CDR2 sequences are SGHTA and FQGTGA. The ends were cut back, 1 base at V and 1 base at J, with 6 bases in the middle. This chain's CDR3 is CASSLNPRTDTQYF. The CDR3 coding sequence is TGTGCCAGCAGCTTAAACCCCCGCACAGATACGCAGTATTTT.

V gene TRBV25-1 combines with J gene TRBJ1-4; perhaps TRBD1 as D (5 bases). CDR1 is MGHDK, CDR2 SYGVNS, per germline. The CDR3 consists of 15 residues. V lost 6 bases and J lost 8, with 19 bases in between. This CDR3 is CASSLPGGMEEKLFF. CDR3 nucleotide sequence: TGTGCCAGCAGCCTGCCGGGGGGTATGGAGGAAAAACTGTTTTTT.

This clone was seen just once. The rearrangement links TRBV7-8 to TRBJ2-7, with unresolved D. This CDR3 comprises 13 residues. V gave up 2 bases and J gave up 4 bases, with 9 bases separating them. Germline V gene lookup returns CDR1 SGHVS and CDR2 FQNEAQ. The chain's CDR3 is CASSLHRGYEQYF. The DNA for the CDR3 is TGTGCCAGCAGCTTACACAGAGGATACGAGCAGTACTTC. Complete variable domain (other parts from reference TRBV7-8 and TRBJ2-7): GAGVSQSPRYKVAKRGQDVALRCDPISGHVSLFWYQQALGQGPEFLTYFQNEAQLDKSGLPSDRFFAERPEGSVSTLKIQRTQQEDSAVYLCASSLHRGYEQYFGPGTRLTVT.

Here the CDR3 reads CASSLAQRQGAYLELFF. The CDR3 region has the DNA TGTGCCAGCAGCTTAGCGCAGAGACAGGGGGCCTATCTGGAACTGTTTTTT. The chain couples TRBV7-9 to TRBJ1-4; TRBD1 matches at 10 bases. V trimming: 0 bases; J trimming: 12 bases; junction bases outside the gene matches: 13. This CDR3 spans 17 amino acids. Germline values: CDR1 SEHNR, CDR2 FQNEAQ (reference sequence).

This chain links TRBV18 with TRBJ2-5; 12 bases agree with TRBD1. V shed 3 bases and J 5 bases; nucleotides not matched to a gene: 7. The CDR3 runs to 16 residues. Germline-derived CDR1 and CDR2 are KGHSH and LQKENI. CDR3: CASSPPGTGGYETQYF. The CDR3 coding sequence is TGTGCCAGCTCACCCCCCGGGACAGGGGGCTATGAGACCCAGTACTTC.

The rearrangement links TRBV7-9 to TRBJ1-6; unclear D gene. Trimming removed 1 base from V and 4 bases from J, with 11 bases in between. The germline CDR1 and CDR2 sequences are SEHNR and FQNEAQ (reference sequence). This CDR3 is 16 amino acids long. CDR3 nucleotide sequence: TGTGCCAGCAGCTTAGGGGCAGGCTTTTATAATTCACCCCTCCACTTT. Translating it yields CASSLGAGFYNSPLHF.

The rearrangement links TRBV5-6 to TRBJ1-5, with D possibly being TRBD1 (6 bases). The germline V and J ends were trimmed by 2 bases and 9 bases, with 15 bases remaining between them. The CDR3 extends over 14 amino acids. Germline CDR1 reads SGHDT; CDR2 reads YYEEEE. CDR3 sequence reads: CASSLSGGPRPQHF. The CDR3, as DNA: TGTGCCAGCAGCTTATCTGGGGGGCCGCGGCCCCAGCATTTT.

The rearrangement links TRBV5-1 to TRBJ2-7; D perhaps matches TRBD1 (6 bases). In germline, CDR1 is SGHRS, CDR2 YFSETQ. Deletions cut 3 bases from V and 0 bases from J, with 19 bases between. CDR3 length: 17 residues. CDR3 sequence reads: CASSYGVRGQSSYEQYF. The CDR3 bases are TGCGCCAGCAGCTATGGAGTGCGAGGACAGAGCTCCTACGAGCAGTACTTC.

With respect to this clone: Given the absence of the conserved phenylalanine or tryptophan at the CDR3 end, a read error is likely. No DNA is shown, since the ends of the CDR3 on it are uncertain; the CDR3 is the one TCRdb lists. The genes are TRBV21-1 and TRBJ1-2; the table's TRBD1 call for D was not verified on the DNA. TRBV21-1 is shown as a pseudogene. Both ends counted, the CDR3 spans 8 residues. CDR3 loop: CASRPPWP.

The gene calls are TRBV2 and TRBJ2-7, with 9 bases aligning to TRBD1. Germline CDR1 is SNHLY and CDR2 is FYNNEI. The CDR3 is 15 residues long. Germline trimming cut 4 bases from V and 3 bases from J; bases unmatched to any gene: 7. The CDR3 coding sequence is TGTGCCAGCAGTGCCACAGGGGGCGCGGGCTACGAGCAGTACTTC. It yields the protein CASSATGGAGYEQYF.

This clone was counted a single time. The chain combines TRBV11-2 with TRBJ1-1; 11 bases match TRBD1. The CDR3 runs 15 residues. Trimming at V came to 1 base and at J to 9 bases, leaving 7 bases not matched to a gene. In germline, CDR1 is SGHAT, CDR2 FQNNGV. CDR3: CASSLVAGTGGKAFF. CDR3 sequence (DNA): TGTGCCAGCAGCTTAGTAGCAGGGACAGGGGGTAAAGCTTTCTTT.

The V and J genes are TRBV5-1 and TRBJ2-1; 9 bases are shared with TRBD2. With V trimmed by 3 bases and J by 5 bases, 9 bases remained unmatched. This CDR3 spans 16 amino acids. Germline CDR1 SGHRS, CDR2 YFSETQ. The CDR3 sequence: CASSSLPSGTDNEQFF. CDR3 coding DNA: TGCGCCAGCAGCTCTTTGCCTAGCGGGACCGACAATGAGCAGTTCTTC.

V and J are TRBV6-5 and TRBJ1-4, with 8 bases identical to TRBD1. The CDR3 spans 14 residues. Germline V CDR1 and CDR2: MNHEY, SVGAGI. Trimming took 6 bases from V and 6 from J; bases not matched to a gene: 6. The CDR3, as DNA: TGTGCCAGCAGGCCGACAGGGGCGTATGAAAAACTGTTTTTT. It codes for CASRPTGAYEKLFF.

The chain has TRBV27 and TRBJ1-4, with TRBD1 matching 9 bases. In germline, CDR1 is MNHEY, CDR2 SMNVEV (reference sequence). The CDR3 covers 15 residues. J lost 5 bases, V lost 5 bases, and 6 bases had no gene match. The CDR3 bases are TGTGCCAGCAGTGGGACAGGGCGGTGGAATGAAAAACTGTTTTTT. Residues: CASSGTGRWNEKLFF.

The V and J genes are TRBV6-5 and TRBJ2-7; 8 bases fit TRBD1. V trimming: 0 bases; J trimming: 2 bases; junction bases outside the gene matches: 6. The CDR3 extends over 16 amino acids. The germline V gene has CDR1 MNHEY and CDR2 SVGAGI. The DNA for the CDR3 is TGTGCCAGCAGTTACTCCCAGGGGGCCCCGACCTACGAGCAGTACTTC. This translates into CASSYSQGAPTYEQYF.

The gene calls are TRBV25-1 and TRBJ2-5; possibly TRBD2 for D (5 bases). CDR1 is MGHDK, CDR2 SYGVNS, per germline. This CDR3 spans 13 amino acids. V was cut by 10 bases and J by 5 bases, with 17 bases left in between. In DNA, the CDR3 is TGTGCCACACGGGGAGAGCTTTCGGAGACCCAGTACTTC. Amino acid sequence: CATRGELSETQYF.

The chain joins TRBV19 to TRBJ2-1, with D possibly being TRBD1 (5 bases). Trimming shortened V by 0 bases and J by 4 bases, and 16 bases separated the two germline ends. CDR1 LNHDA and CDR2 SQIVND come from the germline V gene (reference sequence). This CDR3 has 17 residues. In DNA, the CDR3 is TGTGCCAGTAGTATAGATCTGGAGACAGTCGCTTACAATGAGCAGTTCTTC. Residues: CASSIDLETVAYNEQFF.

V and J are TRBV6-2 or TRBV6-3 and TRBJ2-1; the D gene is possibly TRBD2 (7 bases). CDR1 MNHEY and CDR2 SVGEGT come from the germline V gene. V lost 0 bases, J lost 3 bases, and 15 bases lay in between. The CDR3 covers 17 residues. The CDR3 loop is CASSYSPPGGIYNEQFF. DNA of the CDR3: TGTGCCAGCAGTTACTCGCCCCCGGGGGGCATCTACAATGAGCAGTTCTTC.

V gene TRBV29-1 combines with J gene TRBJ1-1, with D perhaps TRBD1 (5 bases). CDR3 size: 15 residues. The V gene lost 7 bases and the J gene lost 2 bases, with 20 bases spanning the gap. The germline V gene has CDR1 SQVTM and CDR2 ANQGSEA. Written as DNA, the CDR3 is TGCAGCGGCACCCGGCCCGGGACGGCCAACACTGAAGCTTTCTTT. Translation: CSGTRPGTANTEAFF.

This clone showed up just once. The chain employs TRBV7-2 and TRBJ2-5, with D possibly matching TRBD1 (6 bases). CDR1 is SGHTA, CDR2 FQGNSA, per germline. The V end lost 5 bases, the J end lost 4 bases, and 14 bases lay between the germline ends. This CDR3 spans 14 amino acids. The CDR3: CASSPGQLRETQYF. DNA for the CDR3: TGTGCCAGCAGCCCAGGACAGTTGAGAGAGACCCAGTACTTC.